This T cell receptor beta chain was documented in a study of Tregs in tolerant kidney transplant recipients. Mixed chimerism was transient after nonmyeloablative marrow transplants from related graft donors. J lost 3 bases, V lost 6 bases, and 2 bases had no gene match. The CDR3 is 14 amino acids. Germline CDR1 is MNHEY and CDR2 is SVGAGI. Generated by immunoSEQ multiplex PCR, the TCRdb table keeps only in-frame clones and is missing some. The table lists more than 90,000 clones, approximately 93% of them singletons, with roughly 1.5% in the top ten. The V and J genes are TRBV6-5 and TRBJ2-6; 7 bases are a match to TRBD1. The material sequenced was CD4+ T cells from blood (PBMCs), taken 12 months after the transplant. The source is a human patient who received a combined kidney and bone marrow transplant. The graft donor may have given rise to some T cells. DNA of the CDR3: TGTGCCAGCAGACAGGGGTTTGGGGCCAACGTCCTGACTTTC. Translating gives CASRQGFGANVLTF.